A single sample gave rise to the 17 T cell receptor beta chains below, sequenced in a study of blood T cell repertoires in COVID-19 (TCRdb year 2020). To prepare the library, the immunoSEQ multiplex PCR assay was applied. TCRdb holds this immuneACCESS table with in-frame rearrangements only. Some clones are missing; in checked studies, unresolved V genes explain under half, and the rest has no known cause. For this sample there are fewer than 250,000 clones; approximately 79% appear just once. 12% of the sample lies in the top ten. The sample was peripheral blood. These receptors came from a woman between 50 and 59 years old with acute or convalescent COVID-19.

This clone has more than one count but fewer than ten. CDR3 loop: CSASQGDYGYTF. The CDR3 DNA is TGCAGTGCTAGTCAGGGGGACTATGGCTACACCTTC. This chain joins TRBV20-1 and TRBJ1-2; TRBD1 matches 7 bases. Losses at the gene ends were 3 bases for V and 3 bases for J; bases not matched to a gene: 1. From germline, CDR1 is DFQATT and CDR2 SNEGSKA (reference sequence). The CDR3 runs to 12 residues.

This clone has only one observation. V usage is TRBV19 and J usage is TRBJ1-1; D is possibly TRBD1 (6 bases). The V and J ends lost 7 bases and 0 bases respectively, with 12 bases between them. Germline V gives CDR1 LNHDA, CDR2 SQIVND (reference sequence). The CDR3 length is 14 residues. The CDR3 spells CASTTGTMNTEAFF. The CDR3 DNA sequence: TGTGCCAGTACAACAGGGACCATGAACACTGAAGCTTTCTTT.

The chain combines TRBV6-5 with TRBJ2-7, with D unclear. With 8 bases removed from V and 6 bases from J, the gap between germline ends came to 11 bases. The germline CDR1 and CDR2 sequences are MNHEY and SVGAGI. CDR3 length equals 11 residues. CDR3 sequence: CASLLIGEQYF. The CDR3 DNA is TGTGCCAGCCTACTTATTGGCGAGCAGTACTTC.

The rearrangement links TRBV19 to TRBJ2-6; 9 positions match TRBD1. The germline gives CDR1 LNHDA, CDR2 SQIVND (reference sequence). Losses at the gene ends were 10 bases for V and 0 bases for J; bases not matched to a gene: 4. CDR3 length equals 15 residues. CDR3 region: CAILDRGSGANVLTF. CDR3 in DNA: TGTGCCATCCTGGACAGGGGCTCTGGGGCCAACGTCCTGACTTTC.

About this clone itself: Other DNA sequences in the sample encode the same CDR3. The V call is TRBV7-2, the J call TRBJ2-1; 7 bases match TRBD1. V was pared by 5 bases and J by 2 bases, with 6 bases of the junction left unmatched. Looked up from germline, CDR1 is SGHTA and CDR2 is FQGNSA. The CDR3 loop spans 15 amino acids. The CDR3 DNA is TGTGCCAGCAGCCCGAGACAGGGCACCTACAATGAGCAGTTCTTC. It specifies CASSPRQGTYNEQFF.

The gene calls are TRBV1 and TRBJ1-5; the DNA was not used to check the table's D call, TRBD1. TRBV1 is classified as a pseudogene. The CDR3 is made up of 14 amino acids. Here the CDR3 DNA reads TGCACCAGCAGCCAAGCAGGGGGCAATCAGCCCCAGCATTTT. Protein sequence: CTSSQAGGNQPQHF.

The rearrangement uses TRBV7-9 and TRBJ2-1, with 10 bases that match TRBD1. Per the germline V gene, CDR1 is SEHNR and CDR2 is FQNEAQ (reference sequence). This CDR3 is built from 14 residues. V shed 5 bases, J shed 7 bases, and the junction held 5 bases outside the gene matches. The CDR3 region has the DNA TGTGCCAGCAGCAGGGGGACAGGGGTAAATGAGCAGTTCTTC. Translating it yields CASSRGTGVNEQFF.

This chain connects TRBV28 to TRBJ2-7; a weak D match, TRBD1 (6 bases). Germline lookup yields CDR1 MDHEN and CDR2 SYDVKM. The CDR3 loop spans 12 amino acids. V was clipped by 8 bases and J by 3 bases, with 11 bases between them. The CDR3 protein is CASATGSYEQYF. For the CDR3, the DNA is TGTGCCAGCGCAACAGGGAGCTACGAGCAGTACTTC.

V usage is TRBV28 and J usage is TRBJ1-5; D is ambiguous. Germline CDR1 MDHEN, CDR2 SYDVKM. The CDR3 runs to 14 residues. Between the trimmed V and J ends, which lost 3 bases and 4 bases, there was a span of 10 bases. Here the CDR3 reads CASSFLLSNQPQHF. The CDR3 DNA reads TGTGCCAGCAGTTTTTTACTTTCTAATCAGCCCCAGCATTTT.

This chain joins TRBV19 and TRBJ2-7; the match to TRBD2 covers 12 bases. Germline V lookup: CDR1 LNHDA, CDR2 SQIVND (reference sequence). The V and J ends lost 4 bases and 4 bases, in that order; junction bases with no gene match: 5. The CDR3 sequence is 15 residues long. The CDR3, as DNA: TGTGCCAGTAGTACCCGACTAGCGGGGGTTTACGAGCAGTACTTC. This encodes CASSTRLAGVYEQYF.

The rearrangement joins TRBV9 to TRBJ1-6; 7 bases agree with TRBD1. Germline V gene data show CDR1 as SGDLS and CDR2 as YYNGEE. The CDR3 is made up of 15 amino acids. Trimming took 3 bases from V and 5 from J; bases not matched to a gene: 5. The CDR3 coding sequence is TGTGCCAGCAGCGCCGAGACAGGGCATAATTCACCCCTCCACTTT. Encoded protein: CASSAETGHNSPLHF.

This clone has just a few counts. V gene TRBV6-2 or TRBV6-3 combines with J gene TRBJ2-1; 14 nucleotides match TRBD2. The length of the CDR3 is 17 residues. Germline assignment: CDR1 MNHEY and CDR2 SVGEGT. V shed 0 bases and J 9 bases; nucleotides not matched to a gene: 7. CDR3 sequence (DNA): TGTGCCAGCAGTTACTCTGGACTAGCGGGAGGAATGGGTGAGCAGTTCTTC. As protein: CASSYSGLAGGMGEQFF.

The V and J genes are TRBV7-2 and TRBJ1-4; D gene uncertain. This CDR3 spans 15 amino acids. Germline V gives CDR1 SGHTA, CDR2 FQGNSA. V was clipped by 0 bases and J by 7 bases, with 12 bases between them. The chain's CDR3 is CASSLARQKSEKLFF. In DNA, the CDR3 is TGTGCCAGCAGCTTAGCGCGGCAGAAAAGTGAAAAACTGTTTTTT.

The gene calls are TRBV27 and TRBJ2-7; D gene ambiguous. The CDR3 extends over 14 amino acids. CDR1 MNHEY and CDR2 SMNVEV come from the germline V gene (reference sequence). Trimming left V 1 base short and J 4 bases short, with 11 bases between. For the CDR3, the DNA is TGTGCCAGCAGTTTATTTGCGGCTGGGTACGAGCAGTACTTC. Translating it yields CASSLFAAGYEQYF.

V gene TRBV24-1 combines with J gene TRBJ2-3, with a tentative D call TRBD1 (6 bases). Trimming removed 3 bases from V and 3 bases from J, with 12 bases in between. The CDR3 spans 15 residues. CDR1 KGHDR and CDR2 SFDVKD come from the germline V gene. The CDR3 region has the DNA TGTGCCACCAGTGATCGGAACACAGGGACAGATACGCAGTATTTT. Protein sequence: CATSDRNTGTDTQYF.

The chain combines TRBV7-7 with TRBJ2-2; D perhaps matches TRBD2 (6 bases). With 5 bases removed from V and 4 bases from J, the gap between germline ends came to 17 bases. Germline V gene data show CDR1 as SSHAT and CDR2 as FNYEAQ (reference sequence). The CDR3 length is 16 residues. CDR3 in amino acids: CASSPELARGTGELFF. CDR3 DNA: TGTGCCAGCAGCCCGGAACTAGCTAGGGGCACCGGGGAGCTGTTTTTT.

This chain joins TRBV6-1 and TRBJ2-5, with D possibly being TRBD1 (6 bases). Germline values: CDR1 MNHNS, CDR2 SASEGT. The CDR3 runs 13 residues. Deletions cut 2 bases from V and 6 bases from J, with 10 bases between. The CDR3 here is CASSESGAKTQYF. CDR3 sequence (DNA): TGTGCCAGCAGTGAATCAGGGGCGAAGACCCAGTACTTC.